Following are 30 T cell receptor beta chains from one sample sequenced in a study of response to subunit inactivated influenza vaccine. TCRdb re-analysed the RT-PCR reads in MiXCR, keeping a single row per CDR3 protein. The sample includes a few hundred thousand distinct CDR3 sequences, 14% of them seen just once. The source material was PBMCs from blood, sampled 11 to 12 days after vaccination. The origin of the receptors is a man aged 50 to 59 who received an inactivated influenza vaccine.

This chain uses TRBV5-1 with TRBJ2-5; D gene ambiguous. Germline assignment: CDR1 SGHRS and CDR2 YFSETQ. V was shortened by 5 bases and J by 1 base, with 12 bases between the two germline ends. This CDR3 is built from 14 residues. The CDR3 is CASRLEPVQETQYF. CDR3 nucleotide sequence: TGCGCCAGCAGGCTCGAGCCCGTCCAAGAGACCCAGTACTTC.

J is TRBJ2-2 and V is TRBV12-3 or TRBV12-4; 9 bases fit TRBD1. The CDR3 length is 13 residues. The trim removed 10 bases at V and 6 bases at J, leaving 6 bases unmatched. Here the CDR3 DNA reads TGTGCCACCACAGGGGGCGCCCCCGGGGAGCTGTTTTTT. This translates into CATTGGAPGELFF.

This rearrangement joins TRBV4-1 to TRBJ1-3, with TRBD1 identical over 8 bases. The CDR3 totals 15 residues. V was clipped by 4 bases and J by 4 bases; unmatched bases: 6. In germline, CDR1 is MGHRA, CDR2 YSYEKL. The CDR3 is CASSLDRDRGNTIYF. CDR3 DNA: TGCGCCAGCAGCCTCGATCGGGACAGGGGAAACACCATATATTTT.

This clonotype has more than one count but fewer than ten. This rearrangement joins TRBV6-5 to TRBJ2-1; D remains ambiguous. CDR1 and CDR2 (germline): MNHEY, SVGAGI. Trimming cost V 5 bases and J 3 bases, with 17 bases left between them. The CDR3 is 16 residues long. CDR3: CASSLDTSLVYNEQFF. For the CDR3, the DNA is TGTGCCAGCAGTCTCGACACATCGCTCGTCTACAATGAGCAGTTCTTC.

This clonotype was observed a single time. The chain joins TRBV5-1 to TRBJ2-1; D may be TRBD2 (5 bases). Germline CDR1 SGHRS, CDR2 YFSETQ. The CDR3 is 15 residues long. V was pared by 6 bases and J by 6 bases, with 19 bases between. The CDR3 sequence is CASKLGPTGSNEQFF. In nucleotides, the CDR3 is TGCGCCAGCAAATTAGGACCTACGGGGTCCAATGAGCAGTTCTTC. The variable domain in full, completed from reference TRBV5-1 and TRBJ2-1, reads KAGVTQTPRYLIKTRGQQVTLSCSPISGHRSVSWYQQTPGQGLQFLFEYFSETQRNKGNFPGRFSGRQFSNSRSEMNVSTLELGDSALYLCASKLGPTGSNEQFFGPGTRLTVL.

This clonotype was observed a few times. V gene TRBV29-1 combines with J gene TRBJ1-1, with 9 bases aligning to TRBD1. V lost 7 bases, J lost 2 bases, and 5 bases stayed unmatched. CDR1 SQVTM and CDR2 ANQGSEA come from the germline V gene. The CDR3 loop spans 13 amino acids. The CDR3 DNA is TGCAGCGCCAGACAGGGGGAAAACACTGAAGCTTTCTTT. Protein sequence: CSARQGENTEAFF.

This clonotype was found a few times. The chain has TRBV4-2 and TRBJ2-3; 10 bases map to TRBD2. This CDR3 is 18 amino acids long. The germline V gene has CDR1 LGHNA and CDR2 YNFKEQ. The V and J ends lost 0 bases and 6 bases, in that order; junction bases with no gene match: 12. The chain's CDR3 is CASSQDRGLAGGRDTQYF. The CDR3 region has the DNA TGTGCCAGCAGCCAAGATCGGGGCTTAGCGGGAGGACGGGATACGCAGTATTTT.

This clonotype was seen more than once but under ten times. The chain is built from TRBV2 and TRBJ2-7; 7 bases agree with TRBD2. Germline V gives CDR1 SNHLY, CDR2 FYNNEI. V gave up 0 bases and J gave up 5 bases; unmatched junction bases: 7. The CDR3 extends over 15 amino acids. CDR3 coding DNA: TGTGCCAGCAGTGAAGCGTGGCGGGGGTCCCACGAGCAGTACTTC. Its translation is CASSEAWRGSHEQYF.

This clonotype was picked up a small number of times. V is TRBV11-2 and J is TRBJ2-7; 7 bases line up with TRBD2. This CDR3 is 15 amino acids long. V shed 3 bases, J shed 5 bases, and the junction held 10 bases outside the gene matches. CDR1 is SGHAT, CDR2 FQNNGV, per germline. CDR3 nucleotide sequence: TGTGCCAGCAGCTTCCCCGGCCGGGGGGTTAACGAGCAGTACTTC. Translation: CASSFPGRGVNEQYF.

This chain joins TRBV12-3 or TRBV12-4 and TRBJ1-3; D remains unclear. The CDR3 loop spans 17 amino acids. The V end lost 5 bases, the J end lost 0 bases, and 17 bases lay between the germline ends. CDR3 DNA: TGTGCCAGCAGTCTCCACTTCGGACTGGTCTCTGGAAACACCATATATTTT. This gives the protein CASSLHFGLVSGNTIYF.

This rearrangement joins TRBV30 to TRBJ1-2; D remains unclear. Germline V lookup: CDR1 GTSNPN, CDR2 SVGIG (reference sequence). There are 14 residues in the CDR3. The V end lost 0 bases, the J end lost 2 bases, and 10 bases lay between the germline ends. CDR3 amino acids: CAWSVRPANYGYTF. The DNA of the CDR3 is TGTGCCTGGAGTGTACGGCCAGCGAACTATGGCTACACCTTC.

This clonotype appeared many times. The chain couples TRBV28 to TRBJ2-2; 9 bases fit TRBD2. The germline gives CDR1 MDHEN, CDR2 SYDVKM. Trimming took 8 bases from V and 7 from J; bases not matched to a gene: 11. The CDR3 consists of 15 residues. The CDR3 spells CASGRSGRNGGELFF. CDR3 nucleotides: TGTGCCAGCGGTCGCAGCGGGAGGAACGGCGGGGAGCTGTTTTTT.

This chain uses TRBV12-3 or TRBV12-4 with TRBJ1-2, with 7 positions matching TRBD1. The V gene end was trimmed by 4 bases and the J gene end by 7 bases; junction bases not matched to a gene: 6. The CDR3 totals 13 residues. The CDR3 nucleotides are TGTGCCAGCAGTTCGCAGGGGGGAGCTGGCTACACCTTC. The encoded protein is CASSSQGGAGYTF.

The rearrangement joins TRBV29-1 to TRBJ1-4; the D gene is possibly TRBD1 (5 bases). V gave up 7 bases and J gave up 7 bases, with 22 bases separating them. Germline CDR1 is SQVTM and CDR2 is ANQGSEA. The CDR3 sequence is 15 residues long. The CDR3 DNA sequence: TGCAGCGCCGTCGCCTGGGGGTTGGACGGTGAAAAACTGTTTTTT. It is translated as CSAVAWGLDGEKLFF.

In this sample, this clonotype turned up many times. The chain links TRBV5-6 to TRBJ1-2, with D possibly matching TRBD1 (6 bases). From germline, CDR1 is SGHDT and CDR2 YYEEEE. The CDR3 sequence is 15 residues long. V dropped 0 bases and J dropped 8 bases, with 17 bases sitting between them. In nucleotides, the CDR3 is TGTGCCAGCAGCTTGGGGATGGGGACATCAGGCGGCTACACCTTC. Translated, it gives CASSLGMGTSGGYTF.

The rearrangement joins TRBV7-8 to TRBJ1-2; 7 positions match TRBD1. The CDR3 is made up of 15 amino acids. CDR1 is SGHVS, CDR2 FQNEAQ, per germline. J was trimmed by 0 bases and V by 5 bases; bases with no gene match: 6. CDR3 DNA sequence: TGTGCCAGCAGCGAACAGGGGATCACTAACTATGGCTACACCTTC. Encoded protein: CASSEQGITNYGYTF.

The table lists this clonotype with a few counts. The chain combines TRBV20-1 with TRBJ2-5; no clear D gene. Per germline, CDR1 DFQATT and CDR2 SNEGSKA (reference sequence). The CDR3 is 18 residues long. V was pared by 1 base and J by 4 bases, with 25 bases between. This CDR3 is CSARVLDLITPSPETQYF. In DNA, the CDR3 is TGCAGTGCTAGAGTGTTGGACCTTATAACCCCAAGTCCAGAGACCCAGTACTTC.

This chain joins TRBV5-1 and TRBJ2-1, with D tentatively TRBD2 (6 bases). The CDR3 contains 16 residues. The germline V and J ends were trimmed by 2 bases and 9 bases, with 21 bases remaining between them. Looked up from germline, CDR1 is SGHRS and CDR2 is YFSETQ. The CDR3 sequence: CASSFSSGGHVGEQFF. CDR3 DNA sequence: TGCGCCAGCAGCTTCAGTAGCGGAGGCCATGTGGGTGAGCAGTTCTTC.

This clonotype has more than one count but fewer than ten. The genes are TRBV5-1 and TRBJ2-2; possible D gene TRBD1, 6 bases. V lost 3 bases to trimming and J lost 2 bases, with 11 bases between them. This CDR3 comprises 15 residues. Per the germline V gene, CDR1 is SGHRS and CDR2 is YFSETQ. The chain's CDR3 is CASSSGTPNTGELFF. The DNA of the CDR3 is TGCGCCAGCAGCTCCGGGACACCAAACACCGGGGAGCTGTTTTTT.

This clonotype was counted only a few times. The chain combines TRBV29-1 with TRBJ2-7; 9 bases line up with TRBD1. The CDR3 covers 13 residues. CDR1 and CDR2 (germline): SQVTM, ANQGSEA. Germline trimming cut 6 bases from V and 6 bases from J; bases unmatched to any gene: 9. The CDR3 loop is CSVAPGQGVEQYF. The CDR3 DNA reads TGCAGCGTCGCGCCGGGACAGGGCGTCGAGCAGTACTTC.

This clonotype was counted only a few times. The V gene is TRBV12-3 or TRBV12-4, the J gene TRBJ2-7, with 9 bases aligning to TRBD2. The V and J ends lost 7 bases and 2 bases, in that order; junction bases with no gene match: 12. The CDR3 consists of 16 residues. CDR3 amino acids: CASTNSLTSGAYEQYF. CDR3 coding DNA: TGTGCCAGCACTAACTCTTTGACTAGCGGCGCCTACGAGCAGTACTTC.

This clonotype appeared a few times. This sequence joins TRBV5-6 and TRBJ1-1; 8 positions match TRBD1. The germline CDR1 and CDR2 sequences are SGHDT and YYEEEE. With V trimmed by 3 bases and J by 3 bases, 4 bases remained unmatched. The CDR3 spans 14 residues. This CDR3 reads CASSSQGGYTEAFF. The CDR3 DNA reads TGTGCCAGCAGCTCACAGGGGGGTTACACTGAAGCTTTCTTT. The whole variable domain, filled in from reference TRBV5-6 and TRBJ1-1, reads DAGVTQSPTHLIKTRGQQVTLRCSPKSGHDTVSWYQQALGQGPQFIFQYYEEEERQRGNFPDRFSGHQFPNYSSELNVNALLLGDSALYLCASSSQGGYTEAFFGQGTRLTVV.

This clonotype was seen many times. V is TRBV12-3 or TRBV12-4 and J is TRBJ1-1; a possible D gene is TRBD1 (6 bases). Deletions cut 8 bases from V and 1 base from J, with 11 bases between. CDR3 length: 13 residues. CDR3 region: CASLATGNTEAFF. CDR3 sequence (DNA): TGTGCCAGCCTCGCGACAGGGAACACTGAAGCTTTCTTT.

The rearrangement links TRBV7-9 to TRBJ2-1; D is unresolved. V lost 10 bases and J 2 bases, leaving 21 bases between the germline ends. Germline V lookup: CDR1 SEHNR, CDR2 FQNEAQ (reference sequence). This CDR3 comprises 16 residues. CDR3 amino acids: CATPPETISPYNEQFF. CDR3 DNA: TGTGCCACCCCCCCCGAGACGATCAGCCCCTACAATGAGCAGTTCTTC.

This clonotype was seen many times. CDR3 sequence: CSARGSLETGELFF. The CDR3, as DNA: TGCAGTGCTAGAGGGAGCCTAGAAACCGGGGAGCTGTTTTTT. The chain employs TRBV20-1 and TRBJ2-2; D ambiguous. Germline values: CDR1 DFQATT, CDR2 SNEGSKA (reference sequence). The CDR3 totals 14 residues. V dropped 1 base and J dropped 5 bases, with 11 bases sitting between them.

This clonotype was detected ten times or more. The gene calls are TRBV15 and TRBJ2-1; D is undetermined. Looked up from germline, CDR1 is LNHNV and CDR2 is YYDKDF (reference sequence). V lost 2 bases, J lost 8 bases, and 10 bases lay in between. This CDR3 has 13 amino acids. This chain's CDR3 is CATSRTIADEQFF. The CDR3 DNA sequence: TGTGCCACCAGCAGAACCATAGCTGATGAGCAGTTCTTC.

This clonotype was counted at least ten times. The rearrangement uses TRBV4-3 and TRBJ2-7; D may be TRBD1 (6 bases). CDR1 and CDR2 from the germline V gene are LGHNA and YSLEER. The CDR3 extends over 17 amino acids. Trimming removed 3 bases from V and 0 bases from J, with 18 bases in between. CDR3: CASSQNVGGEVSYEQYF. The CDR3 nucleotides are TGCGCCAGCAGCCAGAACGTAGGGGGAGAGGTCTCCTACGAGCAGTACTTC.

The chain is built from TRBV5-1 and TRBJ2-3, with 7 bases fitting TRBD1. V lost 5 bases and J lost 4; bases outside the gene matches: 10. This CDR3 has 15 amino acids. Germline V CDR1 and CDR2: SGHRS, YFSETQ. As DNA, the CDR3 is TGCGCCAGCAGGAAAAGGGGGCTTGGGGCAGATACGCAGTATTTT. Its protein product is CASRKRGLGADTQYF.

V usage is TRBV6-5 and J usage is TRBJ1-1; the D is unclear. Trimming removed 4 bases from V and 4 bases from J, with 13 bases in between. CDR3 length equals 14 residues. Germline V CDR1 and CDR2: MNHEY, SVGAGI. The CDR3 bases are TGTGCCAGCAGTTTAGATACGGTGGGCACTGAAGCTTTCTTT. Its protein is CASSLDTVGTEAFF.

This chain links TRBV11-2 with TRBJ1-3, with a tentative D call TRBD1 (5 bases). Germline lookup yields CDR1 SGHAT and CDR2 FQNNGV. CDR3 size: 18 residues. The V gene lost 5 bases and the J gene lost 0 bases, with 20 bases spanning the gap. Written as DNA, the CDR3 is TGTGCCAGCAGCGGCGCGGGTCGAACAGGCAGCTCTGGAAACACCATATATTTT. Translated, it gives CASSGAGRTGSSGNTIYF.